What follows is one T cell receptor beta chain and its context. Germline V gene lookup returns CDR1 SQVTM and CDR2 ANQGSEA. V lost 8 bases and J lost 0, with 14 bases in between. The CDR3 consists of 14 residues. This sample stems from a study of CD8 T cells in Susac syndrome. RNA in amounts of roughly 0.5 to 1 ug was reverse transcribed with random hexamers. TCRdb called the immunoSEQ multiplex PCR reads again in MiXCR, with one record for every CDR3 protein. This table holds under 200,000 distinct CDR3 sequences, more than 95% found once. In blood CD8+ and CD4+ T cells, TCR beta underwent sequencing.

The chain combines TRBV29-1 with TRBJ2-1, with unresolved D. The TCR comes from a human donor with Susac syndrome. Sequenced input: CD4+ T cells from PBMCs. The CDR3: CSLVGVSSYNEQFF. Written as DNA, the CDR3 is TGCAGCCTGGTTGGGGTGAGCTCCTACAATGAGCAGTTCTTC.